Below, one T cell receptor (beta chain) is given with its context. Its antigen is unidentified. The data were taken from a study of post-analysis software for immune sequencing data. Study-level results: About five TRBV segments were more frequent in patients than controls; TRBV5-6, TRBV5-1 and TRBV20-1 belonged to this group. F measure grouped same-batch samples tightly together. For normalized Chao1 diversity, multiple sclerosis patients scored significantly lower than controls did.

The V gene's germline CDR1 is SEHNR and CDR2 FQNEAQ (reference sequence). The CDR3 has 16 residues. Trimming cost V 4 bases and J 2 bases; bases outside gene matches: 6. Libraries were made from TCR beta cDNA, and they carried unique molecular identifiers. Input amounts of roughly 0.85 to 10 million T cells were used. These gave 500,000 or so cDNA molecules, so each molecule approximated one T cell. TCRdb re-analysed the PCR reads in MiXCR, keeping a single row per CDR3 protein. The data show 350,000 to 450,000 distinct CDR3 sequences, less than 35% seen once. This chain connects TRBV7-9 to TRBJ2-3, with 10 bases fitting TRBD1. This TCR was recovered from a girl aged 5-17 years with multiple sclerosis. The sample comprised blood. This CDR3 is CASSSGTGVNTDTQYF. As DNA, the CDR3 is TGTGCCAGCAGCTCAGGGACAGGGGTGAACACAGATACGCAGTATTTT.